This record concerns one T cell receptor (beta chain) sequence. The clone's antigen remains unknown. Qualities for individual bases were not recorded, and no much larger clone is one base off. The time point label, read with the paper, signifies: newly diagnosed, previously untreated cHL patient sample. PBMCs from patients with newly diagnosed, previously untreated classical Hodgkin lymphoma were sequenced as a comparison group for the relapsed/refractory trial patients. Peripheral blood was collected in 8 mL Vacutainer Cell Preparation Tubes, from which PBMCs were isolated by centrifugation and then cryopreserved. The data originate from a study of PD-1 blockade in classical Hodgkin lymphoma (dated by TCRdb to the early 2020s). Regarding the study in general: The study used CyTOF and TCR beta sequencing to define a peripheral blood immune signature of response to PD-1 blockade in classical Hodgkin lymphoma. Here is what the overall study found, with its caveats: The study was limited to a single clinical trial cohort, and causes of repertoire differences, possibly disease activity or prior therapy, remained undefined. Baseline TCR diversity was reported as lower in newly diagnosed patients than in healthy donors, and lower still in relapsed/refractory patients.

The Qiagen DNeasy kit was used to extract genomic DNA from unsorted PBMCs and from the negatively selected CD4+ and CD8+ fractions. Using primers that anneal to V and J segments, immunoSEQ multiplex PCR amplified the TCR beta CDR3 regions. Amplification bias was minimized using a synthetic immune receptor repertoire, and residual bias was removed computationally after sequencing. Per the source publication's procedure: Repertoire diversity was quantified as the Shannon entropy index using custom Python scripts. Unsorted, CD4+ and CD8+ repertoires were analyzed separately, except for combined analyses in which CD4+ and CD8+ sequences were merged in silico. In TCRdb, the immuneACCESS table is reduced to in-frame sequences with V and J assigned. These tables do not hold every clone; where another copy was compared, an unresolved V gene accounts for under half, and the others remain unexplained. V and J calls and clone size follow that table, whereas D and trimming were derived from the DNA. In all, the sample holds some 26,000 clones, and 90% to 95% of those were seen once. 3% to 5% of the sample is held by the ten biggest clonotypes.

Sequencing input: peripheral blood mononuclear cells (PBMCs). The clonotype comes from a human donor with classical Hodgkin lymphoma.

The CDR3: CASSQDLSRGPLEQYF. DNA sequence: TGCGCCAGCAGCCAAGATTTGAGTCGTGGTCCTCTGGAGCAGTACTTC. The chain is made from TRBV4-3 and TRBJ2-7, with the D gene uncertain. Sequences LGHNA (CDR1) and YSLEER (CDR2) are obtained from the germline V gene. Spanning cysteine to phenylalanine, the CDR3 consists of 16 amino acids. The sequence is cut down to CDR3 DNA, 48 bases in frame from base 1. V sheds 0 bases and J sheds 7 bases, leaving 19 bases between their ends.